This T cell receptor beta chain was recorded in a study of blood T cell repertoires in COVID-19. Overall study context: Samples taken during acute and convalescent COVID-19 were collected in the United States, Italy and Spain.

Patients of the Seattle cohort, enrolled during active infection, were followed longitudinally. CDR3 length: 14 amino acids. Germline V CDR1 and CDR2: MDHEN, SYDVKM. With 9 bases clipped from V and 6 bases from J, the junction kept 8 bases outside the gene matches. Measured with immunoSEQ multiplex PCR; TCRdb has only the in-frame clones, and not every one. This table holds about 140,000 clones, 84% found once. The specimen was peripheral blood. The V gene is TRBV28, the J gene TRBJ1-4, with 9 bases lining up with TRBD1. The receptor comes from a man in his thirties or forties with COVID-19, enrolled during active disease. CDR3 sequence reads: CASLGDRADEKLFF. For the CDR3, the DNA is TGTGCCAGTCTGGGGGACAGGGCGGATGAAAAACTGTTTTTT. The full variable domain, its missing parts supplied by reference TRBV28 and TRBJ1-4, is DVKVTQSSRYLVKRTGEKVFLECVQDMDHENMFWYRQDPGLGLRLIYFSYDVKMKEKGDIPEGYSVSREKKERFSLILESASTNQTSMYLCASLGDRADEKLFFGSGTQLSVL.